This T cell receptor (beta chain) was recorded in a study of human T cells and chemical hapten exposure. Time point: patch test 1, 2 weeks after DPC sensitization. Treatment described: therapeutic diphenylcyclopropenone sensitization with weekly scalp DPC. What the library attached to individual cDNA molecules were unique molecular identifiers. One entry per CDR3 protein, called by TCRdb with MiXCR from the RACE reads. The sample lists over 95,000 distinct CDR3 sequences, roughly 12% occurring once. This clonotype has more than one count but fewer than ten. Its target is not known. Study-level findings and limits: The immune response of these alopecia patients might not match healthy individuals'.

This CDR3 has 13 residues. Per germline, CDR1 LGHDT and CDR2 YNNKEL (reference sequence). With 3 bases removed from V and 3 bases from J, the gap between germline ends came to 7 bases. This sequence originates from a woman between 40 and 55 years old with alopecia areata. Some clones in this sample may be carry-over from other donors' samples. Sequenced material: whole blood, taken in connection with sensitization to the hapten diphenylcyclopropenone (DPC). The V call is TRBV3-1, the J call TRBJ2-3; D gene unclear. CDR3 residues: CASSQKGTDTQYF. As DNA, the CDR3 is TGTGCCAGCAGCCAGAAGGGTACAGATACGCAGTATTTT.